A selection of T cell receptor beta chains follows, all from one sample in a study of OX40 agonist ivuxolimab in advanced cancers. Sequencing was performed with immunoSEQ multiplex PCR; in TCRdb, only in-frame clones are kept and a portion is missing. Of fewer than 80,000 clones listed, about 84% are singletons. The input for sequencing was CD4+ or CD8+ T cells sorted from blood, taken in a trial of the OX40 agonist ivuxolimab. These TCRs come from an adult with an advanced solid tumor such as melanoma, head and neck, liver or kidney cancer. Each CDR3 is given with its conserved first and last residue. D genes are given only for firm matches. Clone size is shown for a subset of rows, as once, few, many or a class of expanded clone.

>TRBJ2-3|TRBV9|NA|NA
CASSVGAGGADTQYF
TGTGCCAGCAGCGTAGGTGCGGGCGGGGCAGATACGCAGTATTTT
>TRBJ1-6|TRBV4-2|NA|NA
CASSQEASSYNSPLHF
TGTGCCAGCAGCCAAGAGGCAAGCTCCTATAATTCACCCCTCCACTTT
>TRBJ2-5|TRBV7-9|NA|TRBD2
CASSLRRTSGGAGETQYF
TGTGCCAGCAGCCTGCGACGGACTAGCGGGGGGGCAGGGGAGACCCAGTACTTC
>TRBJ2-2|TRBV30|NA|NA
CAWTEGGPGELFF
TGTGCCTGGACCGAAGGGGGGCCCGGGGAGCTGTTTTTT
>TRBJ2-7|TRBV7-9|NA|NA
CASIEYEQYF
TGTGCCAGCATAGAGTACGAGCAGTACTTC
>TRBJ2-1|TRBV29-1|NA|NA
CSVEGAGSSYNEQFF
TGCAGCGTTGAAGGGGCAGGGAGCTCCTACAATGAGCAGTTCTTC
>TRBJ1-1|TRBV27|NA|NA
CASSGSQMNTEAFF
TGTGCCAGCAGTGGTTCACAAATGAACACTGAAGCTTTCTTT
>TRBJ2-3|TRBV5-1|NA|NA
CASSQGEGGTDTQYF
TGCGCCAGCAGCCAGGGTGAAGGGGGCACAGATACGCAGTATTTT
>TRBJ2-3|TRBV18|NA|NA
CASSLDFQGTDTQYF
TGTGCCAGCTCGCTCGACTTCCAGGGCACAGATACGCAGTATTTT
>TRBJ2-3|TRBV19|NA|NA
CASSLSSMGADTQYF
TGTGCCAGTAGCCTCTCCTCGATGGGGGCAGATACGCAGTATTTT
>TRBJ1-2|TRBV6-6|NA|NA
CASSYSKTTNYGYTF
TGTGCCAGCAGTTACTCGAAGACAACGAACTATGGCTACACCTTC
>TRBJ2-3|TRBV7-2|NA|TRBD1
CASSRGDRADTQYF
TGTGCCAGCAGTAGGGGAGACAGGGCGGATACGCAGTATTTT
>TRBJ1-5|TRBV4-1|few|NA
CASSQDGHSNQPQHF
TGCGCCAGCAGCCAAGACGGTCATAGCAATCAGCCCCAGCATTTT
>TRBJ1-5|TRBV5-1|NA|TRBD1
CASSYQGGNQPQHF
TGCGCCAGCAGCTACCAGGGGGGCAATCAGCCCCAGCATTTT
>TRBJ2-1|TRBV7-2|NA|NA
CASGVRPGRVEQFF
TGTGCCAGCGGAGTAAGGCCGGGGCGGGTTGAGCAGTTCTTC
>TRBJ2-5|TRBV9|NA|TRBD1
CASSERDRVQETQYF
TGTGCCAGCAGCGAACGGGACAGGGTCCAAGAGACCCAGTACTTC
>TRBJ2-3|TRBV4-2|NA|NA
CASSQNFRVRETDTQYF
TGTGCCAGCAGCCAAAATTTCCGGGTCAGGGAAACAGATACGCAGTATTTT
>TRBJ1-1|TRBV28|NA|NA
CASSSSRGGPTEAFF
TGTGCCAGCAGTTCATCCCGGGGGGGCCCCACTGAAGCTTTCTTT
>TRBJ2-1|TRBV6-5|NA|TRBD1
CASSWGQGWNEQFF
TGTGCCAGCAGTTGGGGACAGGGGTGGAATGAGCAGTTCTTC
>TRBJ1-2|TRBV7-2|NA|NA
CASSLFSYGYTF
TGTGCCAGCAGCTTATTCTCCTATGGCTACACCTTC
>TRBJ2-1|TRBV2|NA|TRBD2
CASKESAAGGSEQFF
TGTGCCAGCAAGGAATCGGCGGCGGGAGGGTCTGAGCAGTTCTTC
>TRBJ2-5|TRBV7-3|once|NA
CASSPTGETQYF
TGTGCCAGCAGCCCCACCGGAGAGACCCAGTACTTC
>TRBJ1-2|TRBV25-1|NA|NA
CASSAILNYGYTF
TGTGCCAGCAGTGCGATTCTTAACTATGGCTACACCTTC
>TRBJ2-7|TRBV18|NA|NA
CASSPGGGLVSYEQYF
TGTGCCAGCTCACCGGGGGGAGGCCTCGTCTCCTACGAGCAGTACTTC
>TRBJ2-1|TRBV13|NA|TRBD2
CASSQPRAGAYNEQFF
TGTGCCAGCAGCCAACCCCGGGCGGGAGCCTACAATGAGCAGTTCTTC
>TRBJ2-5|TRBV7-2|NA|NA
CASSLAGRGVVETQYF
TGTGCCAGCAGCTTAGCAGGGAGGGGGGTGGTAGAGACCCAGTACTTC
>TRBJ1-1|TRBV6-6|once|NA
CASSPQGNTEAFF
TGTGCCAGCAGTCCACAGGGTAACACTGAAGCTTTCTTT
>TRBJ1-1|TRBV2|NA|TRBD1
CASSTTGRFLQGEAFF
TGTGCCAGCAGTACGACAGGGAGGTTCCTCCAGGGTGAAGCTTTCTTT
>TRBJ2-2|TRBV2|NA|NA
CASSVGYGELFF
TGTGCCAGCAGTGTCGGCTACGGGGAGCTGTTTTTT
>TRBJ2-5|TRBV19|few|NA
CASSIGGGAETQYF
TGTGCCAGTAGTATAGGAGGGGGGGCAGAGACCCAGTACTTC
>TRBJ2-7|TRBV5-1|few|NA
CASSLQGTNEQYF
TGCGCCAGCAGCCTTCAGGGGACCAACGAGCAGTACTTC
>TRBJ2-6|TRBV15|NA|TRBD1
CATSSGQDSGANVLTF
TGTGCCACCAGCAGCGGACAGGACTCTGGGGCCAACGTCCTGACTTTC
>TRBJ1-2|TRBV4-1|NA|TRBD1
CASSHDGTAVYGYTF
TGCGCCAGCAGCCACGACGGGACAGCGGTCTATGGCTACACCTTC
>TRBJ2-1|TRBV11-2|NA|NA
CASSLRDFGYNEQFF
TGTGCCAGCAGCTTACGGGACTTCGGCTACAATGAGCAGTTCTTC
>TRBJ2-3|TRBV25-1|NA|NA
CASSGPPGASPDTQYF
TGTGCCAGCAGTGGCCCCCCAGGAGCGAGCCCAGATACGCAGTATTTT
>TRBJ2-5|TRBV2|NA|NA
CASYSLSGGETQYF
TGTGCCAGCTATTCCCTTTCAGGGGGGGAGACCCAGTACTTC
>TRBJ2-3|TRBV6-1|once|NA
CASSNVAGTQYF
TGTGCCAGCAGTAATGTGGCTGGTACGCAGTATTTT
>TRBJ1-4|TRBV10-3|NA|NA
CAISDRPEANEKLFF
TGTGCCATCAGTGATCGCCCAGAGGCTAATGAAAAACTGTTTTTT
>TRBJ2-7|TRBV18|NA|TRBD1
CASSQGQERSYEQYF
TGTGCCAGCTCACAGGGACAGGAAAGATCCTACGAGCAGTACTTC
>TRBJ1-5|TRBV11-2|NA|NA
CASSLSGAGNQPQHF
TGTGCCAGCAGTCTGTCAGGGGCGGGCAATCAGCCCCAGCATTTT
>TRBJ1-1|TRBV4-3|few|NA
CASSPREHAEAFF
TGCGCCAGCAGCCCAAGGGAACATGCGGAAGCTTTCTTT
>TRBJ2-1|TRBV6-4|NA|NA
CASSVRPFLGDEQFF
TGTGCCAGCAGTGTCCGCCCCTTTCTAGGGGATGAGCAGTTCTTC
>TRBJ2-7|TRBV6-1|NA|TRBD1
CASRWGQVSSYEQYF
TGTGCCAGCAGGTGGGGACAGGTAAGCTCCTACGAGCAGTACTTC
>TRBJ1-6|TRBV28|NA|NA
CASRPSGGGYSPLHF
TGTGCCAGCAGGCCCTCGGGAGGCGGGTATTCACCCCTCCACTTT
>TRBJ2-7|TRBV7-2|NA|TRBD1
CASSYKHGTGNNEQYF
TGTGCCAGCAGCTACAAGCACGGGACAGGGAACAACGAGCAGTACTTC
>TRBJ1-2|TRBV7-9|NA|NA
CASSLIINYGYTF
TGTGCCAGCAGCTTAATTATTAACTATGGCTACACCTTC
>TRBJ2-3|TRBV6-4|NA|NA
CASSDSNADTQYF
TGTGCCAGCAGTGACTCGAATGCGGATACGCAGTATTTT
>TRBJ2-3|TRBV28|NA|NA
CASRDTDTQYF
TGTGCCAGCAGGGACACAGATACGCAGTATTTT
>TRBJ2-7|TRBV30|NA|NA
CAWSQGVSRIFYEQYF
TGTGCCTGGAGCCAAGGTGTTTCCAGGATATTCTACGAGCAGTACTTC
>TRBJ2-3|TRBV7-2|medium-sized|TRBD1
CASRPMDRGTDTQYF
TGTGCCAGCAGACCTATGGACAGGGGCACAGATACGCAGTATTTT
>TRBJ2-7|TRBV13|few|NA
CASSGIRAGEQYF
TGTGCCAGCAGCGGCATCCGGGCAGGGGAGCAGTACTTC
>TRBJ2-7|TRBV6-5|NA|TRBD1
CASSYTGQGRDEQYF
TGTGCCAGCAGTTATACGGGACAGGGGAGAGACGAGCAGTACTTC
>TRBJ2-2|TRBV2|NA|TRBD2
CASSPGLAANTGELFF
TGTGCCAGCAGCCCTGGCCTAGCGGCGAACACCGGGGAGCTGTTTTTT
>TRBJ2-3|TRBV7-3|once|TRBD1
CASSLNPGGRTDTQYF
TGTGCCAGCAGCTTAAACCCAGGGGGCAGGACAGATACGCAGTATTTT
>TRBJ2-3|TRBV10-3|NA|NA
CAIKGSTDTQYF
TGTGCCATCAAGGGATCCACAGATACGCAGTATTTT
>TRBJ1-2|TRBV6-1|NA|NA
CASSEWKGPNYGYTF
TGTGCCAGCAGTGAATGGAAGGGGCCTAACTATGGCTACACCTTC
>TRBJ2-1|TRBV6-5|NA|NA
CASSYSSSGGYNEQFF
TGTGCCAGCAGTTACTCGAGTAGCGGAGGTTACAATGAGCAGTTCTTC
>TRBJ2-1|TRBV5-6|NA|NA
CASSIIRGAPNEQFF
TGTGCCAGCAGTATCATACGGGGGGCGCCCAATGAGCAGTTCTTC
>TRBJ1-1|TRBV27|NA|NA
CASSLGRVSTEAFF
TGTGCCAGCAGTTTGGGCAGGGTGAGCACTGAAGCTTTCTTT